This T cell receptor (beta chain) emerged from a study of shared clonotypes between healthy human individuals. Turning to the study itself: A donor's plate count was three for CD4 naive and three for CD4 memory; CD8 naive had two and CD8 memory one. Study findings and constraints: Sampling involved blood alone; tissue repertoires likely differ.

Comments on this clone: Its specificity is unknown.

It was into CD45RA+ naive and CD45RA-negative memory subsets that the CD4+ cells were split. Assay used: immunoSEQ multiplex PCR; TCRdb lists only in-frame clones, some missing. The sample records approximately 720,000 clones, 55% to 75% being singletons. The CDR3 is 16 amino acids. CDR1 and CDR2 from the germline V gene are MDHEN and SYDVKM. V was trimmed by 2 bases and J by 7 bases, leaving 18 bases between them. Sequences were obtained from memory CD4+ T cells sorted from blood. Subset noted: CD45RA-negative fraction. The TCR was taken from a woman in her 30s in good health. The chain is built from TRBV28 and TRBJ2-1; D call uncertain. This CDR3 reads CASSLSSYLLGNEQFF. The CDR3 DNA is TGTGCCAGCAGTTTAAGCAGTTATTTATTGGGGAATGAGCAGTTCTTC.